The source of this T cell receptor beta chain is a study of blood T cells in healthy people across ages. V lost 3 bases to trimming and J lost 5 bases, with 10 bases between them. The CDR3 covers 13 residues. CDR1 is ENHRY, CDR2 SYGVKD, per germline. Those donating, healthy Caucasian individuals from Russia, were aged roughly 6 to 90. A second PCR of roughly 7 to 11 cycles used a sample-barcoded 5' primer and a J-beta primer mix. TCRdb used MiXCR to reprocess the 5' RACE reads, holding one entry per CDR3 protein. Of approximately 690,000 distinct CDR3 sequences in the sample, approximately 59% were seen once.

This chain joins TRBV10-3 and TRBJ1-1; D possibly corresponds to TRBD1 (5 bases). The sequencing input was blood. The TCR was taken from a man in his fifties or sixties in good health. The CDR3 loop is CAISDREGTEAFF. Written as DNA, the CDR3 is TGTGCCATCAGTGACAGGGAGGGTACTGAAGCTTTCTTT.